The clone carrying this TCR beta chain was recorded many times. What it binds is unknown. Time point noted: newly diagnosed GD, antithyroid drugs for less than 3 months. The TCR library was made from RNA that had been extracted from PBMCs in TRIzol. In this cohort, patients came from an endocrinology department located in Xi'an, China. This specimen comes from a study of regulatory T cells in long-lasting Graves disease. Whole-study results and caveats: The sample size was small, and this may have reduced accuracy. TCR diversity in persistent Graves' patients was below that of newly diagnosed ones.

According to the study, TCR beta libraries were built with iRepertoire HTBI primers and CDR3-region Arm-PCR. Original methodology: Identification yielded around 64 TRBV and 14 TRBJ segments across samples. Each CDR3 protein is one row after TCRdb ran MiXCR on the multiplex PCR reads. The V and J calls here are based on TCRdb, not the publication. Of 300,000 to 400,000 distinct CDR3 sequences listed, around a sixth are singletons. The ends were cut back, 7 bases at V and 2 bases at J, with 24 bases in the middle. The CDR3 runs 18 residues. The germline V gene has CDR1 MDHEN and CDR2 SYDVKM. Material: peripheral blood mononuclear cells (PBMCs), obtained at new diagnosis, from a patient treated with antithyroid drugs. The TCR sequence derives from a female donor with Graves disease. The chain links TRBV28 to TRBJ2-4; perhaps TRBD2 as D (6 bases). CDR3: CASTPPPGGARTKNIQYF. DNA for the CDR3: TGTGCCAGCACACCTCCACCCGGGGGTGCGCGGACCAAAAACATTCAGTACTTC.